The entry below gives a single T cell receptor (beta chain) sequence along with its context. Its specificity is not known. This sample was taken from a study of CD8 T cells in ankylosing spondylitis. Scientists made TCR beta libraries using quantitative 5'-RACE with molecular barcodes. TCRdb itself ran the 5' RACE reads through MiXCR, one entry per CDR3 protein. The table includes fewer than 750,000 distinct CDR3 sequences, around 20% detected once. Study-wide results and caveats: Some of these motif variants have turned up before, in reports on reactive arthritis synovial fluid and blood. The authors found the disease-linked clones to be CD8+ and relatively rare in peripheral blood. What seemed typical of ankylosing spondylitis blood was a TCR beta motif built from eight highly homologous variants. Disease-linked clones reportedly concentrated significantly in matched ankylosing spondylitis synovial fluid.

This CDR3 spans 14 amino acids. Trimming took off 0 bases at V and 5 bases at J, with 10 bases between the two ends. The germline V gene has CDR1 KGHSY and CDR2 FQNENV. The clonotype was recovered from a male donor with ankylosing spondylitis. The sequenced material came from blood, either unsorted or a sorted T cell fraction (not recorded which). The chain uses TRBV16 and TRBJ1-2; no reliable D call. CDR3 coding DNA: TGTGCCAGCAGCCAATCTCTGTCCTTTTATGGCTACACCTTC. Protein sequence: CASSQSLSFYGYTF. The variable domain in full, with the rest retrieved from reference TRBV16 and TRBJ1-2, is GEEVAQTPKHLVRGEGQKAKLYCAPIKGHSYVFWYQQVLKNEFKFLISFQNENVFDETGMPKERFSAKCLPNSPCSLEIQATKLEDSAVYFCASSQSLSFYGYTFGSGTRLTVV.